This entry lists 24 T cell receptor beta chains sequenced from one sample in a study of control samples from healthy donors and cancer patients. Assay used: immunoSEQ multiplex PCR; TCRdb lists only in-frame clones, some missing. The sample gives around 110,000 clones, 85% to 95% of which show up once; more than 2% is in the top ten. Sequencing used blood. These receptors were collected from a young man in good health.

The rearrangement uses TRBV24-1 and TRBJ1-1; D may be TRBD1 (6 bases). Germline-derived CDR1 and CDR2 are KGHDR and SFDVKD. The CDR3 loop spans 15 amino acids. The V end lost 5 bases, the J end lost 4 bases, and 16 bases lay between the germline ends. CDR3 sequence reads: CATSVNTGLGTEAFF. The CDR3 coding sequence is TGTGCCACCAGTGTCAATACAGGGCTGGGCACTGAAGCTTTCTTT.

The gene calls are TRBV20-1 and TRBJ1-4; D unclear. V lost 3 bases, J lost 2 bases, and 7 bases lay in between. CDR3 length: 13 amino acids. CDR1 is DFQATT and CDR2 is SNEGSKA in the germline V gene (reference sequence). CDR3 nucleotides: TGCAGTGCTAGTACCGGGACTAATGAAAAACTGTTTTTT. Translation: CSASTGTNEKLFF.

The V and J genes are TRBV18 and TRBJ1-2, with a possible D match to TRBD1 (5 bases). The CDR3 sequence is 14 residues long. The germline V gene encodes CDR1 KGHSH and CDR2 LQKENI. V gave up 2 bases and J gave up 4 bases, with 11 bases separating them. CDR3 coding DNA: TGTGCCAGCTCACCAGCCAGGGACTTCTATGGCTACACCTTC. Translating it yields CASSPARDFYGYTF.

V is TRBV19 and J is TRBJ1-5; TRBD1 agrees at 8 bases. V lost 4 bases and J lost 12; bases outside the gene matches: 5. Germline V gene data show CDR1 as LNHDA and CDR2 as SQIVND (reference sequence). This CDR3 is built from 12 residues. The CDR3 spells CASSTGQADQHF. The CDR3 coding sequence is TGTGCCAGTAGTACGGGACAGGCAGACCAGCATTTT.

This clone was counted a single time. As DNA, the CDR3 is TGTGCCACCCGAAGGGGATGGACTGAAGCTTTCTTT. Protein product: CATRRGWTEAFF. The chain is built from TRBV15 and TRBJ1-1; perhaps TRBD1 as D (5 bases). The CDR3 spans 12 residues. V dropped 8 bases and J dropped 5 bases, with 12 bases sitting between them. Germline CDR1 reads LNHNV; CDR2 reads YYDKDF (reference sequence).

The chain employs TRBV7-9 and TRBJ1-1, with D hard to call. Trimming took off 4 bases at V and 4 bases at J, with 7 bases between the two ends. The CDR3 length is 12 residues. Germline-derived CDR1 and CDR2 are SEHNR and FQNEAQ (reference sequence). The CDR3 DNA sequence: TGTGCCAGCAGCTCTGAGAGCACTGAAGCTTTCTTT. It translates to CASSSESTEAFF.

CDR3 coding DNA: TGTGCCAGTAGTATAGAGGGACGGCCCCAGCATTTT. Translating gives CASSIEGRPQHF. This rearrangement joins TRBV19 to TRBJ1-5, with a possible D match to TRBD1 (5 bases). V gave up 0 bases and J gave up 9 bases, with 6 bases separating them. The germline V gene encodes CDR1 LNHDA and CDR2 SQIVND (reference sequence). This CDR3 region has 12 residues.

This sequence joins TRBV2 and TRBJ2-2; TRBD2 agrees at 14 bases. CDR3 length: 18 residues. Losses at the gene ends were 7 bases for V and 4 bases for J; bases not matched to a gene: 11. Germline lookup yields CDR1 SNHLY and CDR2 FYNNEI. This CDR3 reads CASKRTSGGITATGELFF. Here the CDR3 DNA reads TGTGCCAGCAAAAGGACTAGCGGGGGGATCACTGCCACCGGGGAGCTGTTTTTT. The full variable domain, in which reference TRBV2 and TRBJ2-2 provide the parts outside the CDR3, is EPEVTQTPSHQVTQMGQEVILRCVPISNHLYFYWYRQILGQKVEFLVSFYNNEISEKSEIFDDQFSVERPDGSNFTLKIRSTKLEDSAMYFCASKRTSGGITATGELFFGEGSRLTVL.

V is TRBV9 and J is TRBJ2-1; TRBD2 aligns across 8 bases. The V and J ends lost 4 bases and 8 bases, in that order; junction bases with no gene match: 11. The CDR3 sequence is 15 residues long. Germline CDR1 and CDR2: SGDLS and YYNGEE. For the CDR3, the DNA is TGTGCCAGCAGCCCCAGCGGGGGAGGAGTCGATGAGCAGTTCTTC. Translated: CASSPSGGGVDEQFF. Together with reference TRBV9 and TRBJ2-1, the CDR3 gives the full variable domain: DSGVTQTPKHLITATGQRVTLRCSPRSGDLSVYWYQQSLDQGLQFLIQYYNGEERAKGNILERFSAQQFPDLHSELNLSSLELGDSALYFCASSPSGGGVDEQFFGPGTRLTVL.

The chain is built from TRBV7-9 and TRBJ1-2; tentatively, D is TRBD1 (5 bases). Looked up from germline, CDR1 is SEHNR and CDR2 is FQNEAQ (reference sequence). Trimming took off 4 bases at V and 4 bases at J, with 16 bases between the two ends. The CDR3 extends over 15 amino acids. CDR3 coding DNA: TGTGCCAGCAGCTCTGGGGGTGGGTCCCCCTATGGCTACACCTTC. Its protein product is CASSSGGGSPYGYTF.

This clone has more than one count but fewer than ten. The V call is TRBV12-3 or TRBV12-4, the J call TRBJ2-6; D gene uncertain. This CDR3 spans 12 amino acids. With 6 bases removed from V and 0 bases from J, the gap between germline ends came to 0 bases. CDR3 residues: CASSSGANVLTF. In DNA form, the CDR3 reads TGTGCCAGCAGCTCTGGGGCCAACGTCCTGACTTTC.

The chain combines TRBV24-1 with TRBJ2-1, with D hard to call. V lost 4 bases and J lost 0, with 9 bases in between. Germline assignment: CDR1 KGHDR and CDR2 SFDVKD. The CDR3 consists of 15 residues. CDR3 protein: CATSEGSYSYNEQFF. CDR3 nucleotides: TGTGCCACCAGTGAGGGAAGCTACTCCTACAATGAGCAGTTCTTC.

V gene TRBV6-5 combines with J gene TRBJ2-7; D is perhaps TRBD1 (5 bases). The CDR3 is 12 residues long. V was clipped by 9 bases and J by 0 bases, with 9 bases between them. CDR1 is MNHEY, CDR2 SVGAGI, per germline. The CDR3 bases are TGTGCCAGTAGGGGTCTCTCCTACGAGCAGTACGTC. Residues: CASRGLSYEQYV.

This clone was detected once. The genes are TRBV28 and TRBJ1-5; no clear D. Germline assignment: CDR1 MDHEN and CDR2 SYDVKM. Deletions cut 8 bases from V and 7 bases from J, with 24 bases between. CDR3 length equals 16 residues. The CDR3 nucleotides are TGTGCCAGCTCCCGGCGGGCAGGTATAACGGGGCAGCCCCAGCATTTT. It is translated as CASSRRAGITGQPQHF.

This clone has a single count. The chain employs TRBV7-2 and TRBJ2-1; no clear D. The CDR3 runs to 13 residues. The V gene's germline CDR1 is SGHTA and CDR2 FQGNSA. Trimming took 2 bases from V and 5 from J, leaving 7 bases between them. For the CDR3, the DNA is TGTGCCAGCAGCTTAATAACCAACAATGAGCAGTTCTTC. The encoded protein is CASSLITNNEQFF.

In DNA, the CDR3 is TGCGCCAGCAGCTTGGTTCGGGGGGTGTTCGCTGAAGCTTTCTTT. It is translated as CASSLVRGVFAEAFF. The chain links TRBV5-1 to TRBJ1-1; TRBD1 is a possible D gene (5 bases). In germline, CDR1 is SGHRS, CDR2 YFSETQ. V lost 0 bases and J lost 6, with 15 bases in between. There are 15 residues in the CDR3.

This chain connects TRBV7-2 to TRBJ1-4; 10 bases fit TRBD1. This CDR3 spans 16 amino acids. V lost 5 bases, J lost 8 bases, and 11 bases stayed unmatched. Germline V gene data show CDR1 as SGHTA and CDR2 as FQGNSA. DNA for the CDR3: TGTGCCAGCAGCACGTTAGGGGGACAGGGGCCGGAAAAACTGTTTTTT. This sequence encodes CASSTLGGQGPEKLFF.

The chain carries TRBV3-1 (or the pseudogene TRBV3-2) and TRBJ1-4; 7 nucleotides agree with TRBD1. The CDR3 totals 16 residues. V lost 1 base to trimming and J lost 8 bases; unmatched junction nucleotides: 10. CDR1 and CDR2 (germline): LGHDT, YNNKEL (reference sequence). CDR3: CASSQVPPQGTEKLFF. CDR3 DNA: TGTGCCAGCAGCCAAGTCCCCCCACAGGGGACGGAAAAACTGTTTTTT.

This sequence joins TRBV6-1 and TRBJ2-5; 8 nucleotides align to TRBD1. There are 16 residues in the CDR3. Losses at the gene ends were 4 bases for V and 5 bases for J; bases not matched to a gene: 12. CDR1 and CDR2 (germline): MNHNS, SASEGT. As DNA, the CDR3 is TGTGCCAGCAGTGTGTCCGGGACAGGAGCCCGGGAGACCCAGTACTTC. Encoded protein: CASSVSGTGARETQYF.

This sequence joins TRBV6-5 and TRBJ1-4; D might be TRBD1 (5 bases). Trimming stripped 6 bases from V and 15 bases from J, with 23 bases between. The germline V gene has CDR1 MNHEY and CDR2 SVGAGI. This CDR3 comprises 14 residues. Here the CDR3 reads CASSPDRAALRLFF. The CDR3 nucleotides are TGTGCCAGCAGCCCCGACAGAGCCGCCCTCAGATTGTTTTTT.

V usage is TRBV30 and J usage is TRBJ1-3; D perhaps matches TRBD1 (6 bases). Germline V gene data show CDR1 as GTSNPN and CDR2 as SVGIG (reference sequence). V gave up 3 bases and J gave up 1 base, with 13 bases separating them. The CDR3 totals 15 residues. The CDR3 spells CAWRPLGASGNTIYF. CDR3 bases: TGTGCCTGGAGGCCCCTGGGGGCATCTGGAAACACCATATATTTT.

The chain couples TRBV19 to TRBJ2-1, with D perhaps matching TRBD1 (6 bases). This CDR3 has 12 residues. Germline values: CDR1 LNHDA, CDR2 SQIVND (reference sequence). Trimming removed 4 bases at V and 10 bases at J, with 11 bases between. The CDR3 DNA sequence: TGTGCCAGTAGTAAACAGGGTGGAGAGCAGTTCTTC. Translation: CASSKQGGEQFF.

DNA for the CDR3: TGCAGCGTTGAAGGGACAGGCTACACCTTC. Translated, it gives CSVEGTGYTF. The chain joins TRBV29-1 to TRBJ1-2, with D possibly being TRBD1 (5 bases). Germline loops: CDR1 SQVTM, CDR2 ANQGSEA. This CDR3 has 10 residues. V was clipped by 1 base and J by 8 bases, with 5 bases between them.

On this clone itself: The junction departs from the called germline gene at one end, perhaps through a read error. The chain carries TRBV9 and TRBJ1-1; D is unresolved. The CDR3 sequence is 9 residues long. The germline gives CDR1 SGDLS, CDR2 YYNGEE. CDR3 region: CASSEPPSF. The DNA of the CDR3 is TGTGCCAGCAGCGAGCCACCATCCTTT.